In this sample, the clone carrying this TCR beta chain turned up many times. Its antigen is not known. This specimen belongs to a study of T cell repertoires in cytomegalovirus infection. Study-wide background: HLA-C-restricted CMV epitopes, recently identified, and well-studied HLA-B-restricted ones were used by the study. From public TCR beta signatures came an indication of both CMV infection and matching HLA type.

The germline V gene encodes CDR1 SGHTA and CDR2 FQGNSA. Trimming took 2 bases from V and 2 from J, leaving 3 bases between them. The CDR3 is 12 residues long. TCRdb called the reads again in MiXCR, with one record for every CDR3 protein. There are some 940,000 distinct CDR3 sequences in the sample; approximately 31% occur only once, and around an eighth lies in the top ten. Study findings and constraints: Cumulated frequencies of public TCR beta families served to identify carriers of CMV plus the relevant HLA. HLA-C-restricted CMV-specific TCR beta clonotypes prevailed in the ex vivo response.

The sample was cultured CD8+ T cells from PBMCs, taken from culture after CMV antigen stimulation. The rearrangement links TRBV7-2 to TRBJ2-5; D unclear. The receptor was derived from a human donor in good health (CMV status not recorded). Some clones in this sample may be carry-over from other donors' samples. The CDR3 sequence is CASSLLQETQYF. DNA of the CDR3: TGTGCCAGCAGCTTACTTCAAGAGACCCAGTACTTC.